These 18 T cell receptor beta chains came from one sample sequenced in a study of T cell responses to AZD1222 COVID-19 vaccine. Assay: immunoSEQ multiplex PCR; the TCRdb copy retains only in-frame clones and omits some. The sample holds fewer than 200,000 clones, 94% seen once. The sequencing here drew on peripheral blood, taken 28 days after the second AZD1222 dose. The source of these receptors is an adult who received the AZD1222 COVID-19 vaccine.

This clone is a singleton in its sample. This rearrangement joins TRBV28 to TRBJ1-4, with a weak D call TRBD1 (5 bases). Trimming took off 3 bases at V and 12 bases at J, with 14 bases between the two ends. Germline CDR1 and CDR2: MDHEN and SYDVKM. This CDR3 region has 13 residues. The CDR3 DNA reads TGTGCCAGCAGTTTGGGGGGGGTCTCGCAACTGTTTTTT. This codes for CASSLGGVSQLFF.

This clone has just one count. This chain uses TRBV27 with TRBJ1-5, with TRBD1 as a possible D gene (5 bases). CDR1 and CDR2 (germline): MNHEY, SMNVEV (reference sequence). The ends were cut back, 4 bases at V and 6 bases at J, with 10 bases in the middle. The CDR3 covers 13 residues. The CDR3 coding sequence is TGTGCCAGCAGTTCTGACAGAGGTCAGCCCCAGCATTTT. Its translation: CASSSDRGQPQHF.

V usage is TRBV5-6 and J usage is TRBJ1-3; D is unresolved. Trimming stripped 1 base from V and 0 bases from J, with 8 bases between. The CDR3 runs 15 residues. Germline V lookup: CDR1 SGHDT, CDR2 YYEEEE. DNA for the CDR3: TGTGCCAGCAGCTTGATGTATTACTCTGGAAACACCATATATTTT. This codes for CASSLMYYSGNTIYF.

The chain uses TRBV5-1 and TRBJ1-1, with unresolved D. V lost 4 bases, J lost 0 bases, and 7 bases lay in between. The germline CDR1 and CDR2 sequences are SGHRS and YFSETQ. CDR3 length: 13 residues. CDR3 amino acids: CASSPLMNTEAFF. The CDR3 coding sequence is TGCGCCAGCAGCCCACTTATGAACACTGAAGCTTTCTTT.

The sample holds one count of this clone. The rearrangement joins TRBV14 to TRBJ1-6, with 8 bases identical to TRBD1. The CDR3 spans 15 residues. V shed 0 bases and J 9 bases; nucleotides not matched to a gene: 4. CDR1 is SGHDN and CDR2 is FVKESK in the germline V gene. The DNA for the CDR3 is TGTGCCAGCAGCCAAGATCGCCAGGGGGCTTCACCCCTCCACTTT. Translated, it gives CASSQDRQGASPLHF.

The chain employs TRBV14 and TRBJ2-1; 7 bases fit TRBD2. V was clipped by 5 bases and J by 2 bases; unmatched bases: 15. The CDR3 is made up of 18 amino acids. Germline CDR1 is SGHDN and CDR2 is FVKESK. CDR3 sequence reads: CASSGERAGRGPYNEQFF. CDR3 bases: TGTGCCAGCAGCGGGGAGCGAGCGGGGAGGGGACCCTACAATGAGCAGTTCTTC.

In DNA, the CDR3 is TGTGCCAGCAGCGTTAGTTCGGACCGTACCTACGAGCAGTACTTC. Translating gives CASSVSSDRTYEQYF. The rearrangement joins TRBV9 to TRBJ2-7; D not resolved. Germline V gene data show CDR1 as SGDLS and CDR2 as YYNGEE. V dropped 2 bases and J dropped 2 bases, with 14 bases sitting between them. This CDR3 is 15 amino acids long. Filled out from reference TRBV9 and TRBJ2-7, the complete variable domain reads DSGVTQTPKHLITATGQRVTLRCSPRSGDLSVYWYQQSLDQGLQFLIQYYNGEERAKGNILERFSAQQFPDLHSELNLSSLELGDSALYFCASSVSSDRTYEQYFGPGTRLTVT.

This clone was seen once. The genes are TRBV11-3 and TRBJ1-1, with D possibly TRBD1 on 6 matching bases. Trimming removed 1 base from V and 1 base from J, with 10 bases in between. The germline gives CDR1 SGHNT, CDR2 YENEEA. The CDR3 is 15 residues long. In DNA, the CDR3 is TGTGCCAGCAGCTTAGGGGGGGGCCAGAACACTGAAGCTTTCTTT. As protein: CASSLGGGQNTEAFF.

The V and J genes are TRBV7-2 and TRBJ2-3; tentative D call: TRBD2 (7 bases). The ends were cut back, 1 base at V and 2 bases at J, with 19 bases in the middle. CDR3 length: 18 amino acids. Germline values: CDR1 SGHTA, CDR2 FQGNSA. CDR3 region: CASSLVLAGAEFTDTQYF. The CDR3 DNA is TGTGCCAGCAGCTTAGTTTTGGCGGGGGCGGAATTCACAGATACGCAGTATTTT.

J is TRBJ1-2 and V is TRBV28; D remains ambiguous. CDR3 length: 12 residues. V dropped 5 bases and J dropped 8 bases, with 12 bases sitting between them. The V gene's germline CDR1 is MDHEN and CDR2 SYDVKM. The CDR3 DNA reads TGTGCCAGCAGTCCCAGCCCTGGGGGCTACACCTTC. Its protein is CASSPSPGGYTF.

This rearrangement joins TRBV3-1 (or the pseudogene TRBV3-2) to TRBJ2-1; D not certain. Trimming removed 1 base from V and 9 bases from J, with 7 bases in between. The CDR3 extends over 12 amino acids. Looked up from germline, CDR1 is LGHDT and CDR2 is YNNKEL (reference sequence). Here the CDR3 reads CASSQVSGEQFF. In nucleotides, the CDR3 is TGTGCCAGCAGCCAAGTTTCGGGTGAGCAGTTCTTC.

The chain links TRBV4-1 to TRBJ2-3, with 9 bases that match TRBD2. The V gene end was trimmed by 4 bases and the J gene end by 2 bases; junction bases not matched to a gene: 7. The CDR3 has 16 amino acids. CDR1 MGHRA and CDR2 YSYEKL come from the germline V gene. The CDR3 loop reads CASSPGLARATDTQYF. Written as DNA, the CDR3 is TGCGCCAGCAGCCCGGGACTAGCTAGGGCCACAGATACGCAGTATTTT.

This clone was detected only once. This sequence joins TRBV24-1 and TRBJ1-5; D gene unclear. Per the germline V gene, CDR1 is KGHDR and CDR2 is SFDVKD. V was trimmed by 5 bases and J by 0 bases, leaving 4 bases between them. CDR3 length: 13 residues. The CDR3 sequence: CATSGDSNQPQHF. CDR3 nucleotide sequence: TGTGCCACCAGTGGGGATAGCAATCAGCCCCAGCATTTT.

This sequence joins TRBV30 and TRBJ2-1, with D possibly matching TRBD1 (5 bases). The CDR3 has 13 residues. The germline V gene encodes CDR1 GTSNPN and CDR2 SVGIG (reference sequence). Trimming cost V 5 bases and J 4 bases, with 12 bases left between them. The CDR3 DNA reads as TGTGCCTGGGCCCGGAAGGGGTACAATGAGCAGTTCTTC. This encodes CAWARKGYNEQFF.

The chain uses TRBV6-4 and TRBJ2-1; 7 positions match TRBD2. Germline CDR1 and CDR2: MRHNA and SNTAGT. Trimming at V came to 0 bases and at J to 8 bases, leaving 4 bases not matched to a gene. This CDR3 spans 14 amino acids. CDR3 region: CASSDSGGLDEQFF. The CDR3 coding sequence is TGTGCCAGCAGTGACTCGGGAGGGTTGGATGAGCAGTTCTTC.

V gene TRBV19 combines with J gene TRBJ1-2, with TRBD1 matching 7 bases. With V trimmed by 6 bases and J by 5 bases, 12 bases remained unmatched. This CDR3 has 15 amino acids. CDR1 is LNHDA, CDR2 SQIVND, per germline (reference sequence). DNA for the CDR3: TGTGCCAGTAGCAGATCCCTAGGGACAGAGTATGGCTACACCTTC. This sequence encodes CASSRSLGTEYGYTF. The full variable domain, completed using reference TRBV19 and TRBJ1-2, is DGGITQSPKYLFRKEGQNVTLSCEQNLNHDAMYWYRQDPGQGLRLIYYSQIVNDFQKGDIAEGYSVSREKKESFPLTVTSAQKNPTAFYLCASSRSLGTEYGYTFGSGTRLTVV.

This sequence joins TRBV21-1 and TRBJ1-2; TRBD1, the table's D call, lacks a check against the DNA. TRBV21-1 is a listed pseudogene. This CDR3 comprises 16 residues. DNA of the CDR3: TGTGCCAGCAGCAGGGGCTCTGCTGGCTTTAGCTATGGCTACACCTTC. Translating gives CASSRGSAGFSYGYTF.

This clone was counted ten times or more. V and J are TRBV6-5 and TRBJ2-3; D is undetermined. The germline gives CDR1 MNHEY, CDR2 SVGAGI. This CDR3 contains 13 residues. The V and J ends lost 6 bases and 6 bases respectively, with 13 bases between them. The CDR3 sequence: CASSAESRDTQYF. In DNA form, the CDR3 reads TGTGCCAGCAGCGCCGAGAGCCGGGATACGCAGTATTTT.